This T cell receptor (beta chain) comes out of a study of blood T cell repertoires in COVID-19. Germline V CDR1 and CDR2: SGHKS, YYEKEE (reference sequence). The ends were cut back, 4 bases at V and 5 bases at J, with 7 bases in the middle. This CDR3 is 12 amino acids long. Study processing details: Nucleated cell number was recorded as an estimate derived from reference gene primer amplification. Generated by immunoSEQ multiplex PCR, the TCRdb table keeps only in-frame clones and is missing some. V and J calls and clone size are as listed in that table; D and trimming were resolved from the DNA. The sample lists roughly 41,000 clones, around four fifths seen once, with around 5% in the top ten.

The sample comprised peripheral blood. The chain carries TRBV5-5 and TRBJ2-1; tentative D call: TRBD2 (6 bases). The sequence was collected from a man aged 50 to 59 with active COVID-19. The CDR3 loop reads CASSRGNNEQFF. The CDR3 region has the DNA TGTGCCAGCAGCCGGGGGAACAATGAGCAGTTCTTC. Using reference TRBV5-5 and TRBJ2-1 for the parts outside the CDR3, the full variable domain is DAGVTQSPTHLIKTRGQQVTLRCSPISGHKSVSWYQQVLGQGPQFIFQYYEKEERGRGNFPDRFSARQFPNYSSELNVNALLLGDSALYLCASSRGNNEQFFGPGTRLTVL.